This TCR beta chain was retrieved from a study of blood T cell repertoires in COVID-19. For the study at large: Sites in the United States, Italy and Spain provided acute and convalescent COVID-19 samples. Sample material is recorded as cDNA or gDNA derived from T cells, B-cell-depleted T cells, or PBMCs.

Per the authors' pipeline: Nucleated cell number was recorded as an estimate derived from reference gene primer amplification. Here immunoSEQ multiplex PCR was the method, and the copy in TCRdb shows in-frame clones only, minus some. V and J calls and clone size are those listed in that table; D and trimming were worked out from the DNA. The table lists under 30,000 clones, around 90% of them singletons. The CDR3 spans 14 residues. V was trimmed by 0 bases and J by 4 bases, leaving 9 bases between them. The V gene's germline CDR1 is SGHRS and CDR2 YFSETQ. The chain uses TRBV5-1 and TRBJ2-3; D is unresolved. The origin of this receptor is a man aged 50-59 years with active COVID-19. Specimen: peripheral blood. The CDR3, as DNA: TGCGCCAGCAGCTTGGGACATCGAGCAGATACGCAGTATTTT. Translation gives CASSLGHRADTQYF.